The 24 T cell receptor beta chains below come from one sample, sequenced in a study of blood T cell repertoires in COVID-19. Libraries were prepared by immunoSEQ multiplex PCR; TCRdb keeps only in-frame clonotypes and omits some of them. The data contain roughly 160,000 clones, around 87% of them seen just once; the ten biggest clones take up roughly 0.95%. The sequencing sample was made of peripheral blood. These receptors were collected from a man aged 18 to 30 with acute or convalescent COVID-19.

CDR3 nucleotides: TGTGCCAGTAGCCCATCTATTAATTCACCCCTCCACTTT. The encoded protein is CASSPSINSPLHF. The chain couples TRBV19 to TRBJ1-6; no clear D gene. The V gene lost 6 bases and the J gene lost 6 bases, with 9 bases spanning the gap. Germline assignment: CDR1 LNHDA and CDR2 SQIVND (reference sequence). CDR3 size: 13 residues.

The chain is built from TRBV4-1 and TRBJ2-2; 11 bases are shared with TRBD1. J gave up 4 bases and V 2 bases, and 3 bases lay outside the gene matches. The CDR3 is 16 amino acids. The germline gives CDR1 MGHRA, CDR2 YSYEKL. This CDR3 is CASSQFGTGGTGELFF. The CDR3 DNA reads TGCGCCAGCAGCCAATTTGGGACAGGGGGCACCGGGGAGCTGTTTTTT.

V is TRBV30 and J is TRBJ1-4; D call uncertain. Germline CDR1 is GTSNPN and CDR2 is SVGIG (reference sequence). The CDR3 consists of 10 residues. Trimming stripped 6 bases from V and 8 bases from J, with 7 bases between. The CDR3 loop reads CACRTEKLFF. The CDR3 DNA follows: TGTGCCTGTAGAACGGAAAAACTGTTTTTT.

The chain couples TRBV27 to TRBJ1-1, with D possibly TRBD1 on 6 matching bases. Germline V gene lookup returns CDR1 MNHEY and CDR2 SMNVEV (reference sequence). V shed 5 bases and J shed 0 bases, with 13 bases lying between them. CDR3 length: 15 amino acids. DNA of the CDR3: TGTGCCAGCAGTGCGGACAGACTGATGAACACTGAAGCTTTCTTT. Protein product: CASSADRLMNTEAFF.

J is TRBJ2-2 and V is TRBV18; a possible D gene is TRBD1 (5 bases). Germline CDR1 KGHSH, CDR2 LQKENI. Trimming removed 3 bases from V and 6 bases from J, with 11 bases in between. The CDR3 sequence is 14 residues long. The CDR3 here is CASSPTAYSGELFF. CDR3 in DNA: TGTGCCAGCTCACCGACAGCGTACTCCGGGGAGCTGTTTTTT.

The rearrangement uses TRBV5-5 and TRBJ2-1; 10 nucleotides match TRBD2. The V segment lost 5 bases and the J segment 4 bases; nucleotides outside the gene matches: 9. CDR1 is SGHKS, CDR2 YYEKEE, per germline (reference sequence). CDR3 length: 16 amino acids. The CDR3 bases are TGTGCCAGCAGACGTCCCGGGACTAGCGCATACAATGAGCAGTTCTTC. It encodes CASRRPGTSAYNEQFF.

V usage is TRBV24-1 and J usage is TRBJ2-5; D may be TRBD1 (6 bases). Germline V lookup: CDR1 KGHDR, CDR2 SFDVKD. V lost 4 bases and J 0 bases, leaving 11 bases between the germline ends. CDR3 length: 15 amino acids. The CDR3 sequence: CATSDPGTNQETQYF. The CDR3 nucleotides read TGTGCCACCAGTGACCCCGGGACAAACCAAGAGACCCAGTACTTC.

This clone was observed a handful of times. This chain joins TRBV7-8 and TRBJ1-1; D is uncertain. CDR1 is SGHVS, CDR2 FQNEAQ, per germline. V dropped 1 base and J dropped 2 bases, with 8 bases sitting between them. CDR3 size: 14 residues. In nucleotides, the CDR3 is TGTGCCAGCAGCTTAGAGCCCTCAAACACTGAAGCTTTCTTT. Its protein is CASSLEPSNTEAFF.

The genes are TRBV5-6 and TRBJ1-5, with D perhaps TRBD1 (6 bases). Germline-derived CDR1 and CDR2 are SGHDT and YYEEEE. The CDR3 sequence is 15 residues long. V was trimmed by 1 base and J by 0 bases, leaving 8 bases between them. The chain's CDR3 is CASSLRGGSNQPQHF. CDR3 bases: TGTGCCAGCAGCTTGAGGGGGGGTAGCAATCAGCCCCAGCATTTT.

This clone was observed a handful of times. The V call is TRBV6-4, the J call TRBJ2-7, with D perhaps matching TRBD1 (5 bases). CDR3 length: 13 amino acids. Germline CDR1 is MRHNA and CDR2 is SNTAGT. With 3 bases removed from V and 3 bases from J, the gap between germline ends came to 9 bases. In DNA form, the CDR3 reads TGTGCCAGCAGTGAGAGGCAGGGCTACGAGCAGTACTTC. It codes for CASSERQGYEQYF.

J is TRBJ2-1 and V is TRBV5-1; D not certain. The CDR3 has 13 amino acids. Germline CDR1 SGHRS, CDR2 YFSETQ. Trimming took off 0 bases at V and 7 bases at J, with 8 bases between the two ends. Here the CDR3 DNA reads TGCGCCAGCAGCTTGGTCTTGGAGAATGAGCAGTTCTTC. Its protein is CASSLVLENEQFF.

The chain has TRBV7-9 and TRBJ1-1, with 9 bases that match TRBD1. The junction had 11 bases not matched to a gene; V was cut back by 5 bases and J by 1 base. Germline CDR1 and CDR2: SEHNR and FQNEAQ (reference sequence). The CDR3 totals 17 residues. The CDR3 DNA is TGTGCCAGCAGCAAAGACAGGGGGTTTTCCCCGAACACTGAAGCTTTCTTT. This encodes CASSKDRGFSPNTEAFF. Looking up the rest from reference TRBV7-9 and TRBJ1-1 gives the full variable domain: DTGVSQNPRHKITKRGQNVTFRCDPISEHNRLYWYRQTLGQGPEFLTYFQNEAQLEKSRLLSDRFSAERPKGSFSTLEIQRTEQGDSAMYLCASSKDRGFSPNTEAFFGQGTRLTVV.

V gene TRBV10-2 combines with J gene TRBJ1-5; D perhaps matches TRBD1 (6 bases). V was shortened by 7 bases and J by 5 bases, with 9 bases between the two germline ends. The germline CDR1 and CDR2 sequences are WSHSY and SAAADI. The CDR3 consists of 12 residues. The CDR3 region is CASTQGHQPQHF. The CDR3 region has the DNA TGCGCCAGCACCCAGGGGCATCAGCCCCAGCATTTT.

The rearrangement links TRBV6-5 to TRBJ1-5; D remains ambiguous. V lost 7 bases and J 5 bases, leaving 18 bases between the germline ends. Germline CDR1 and CDR2: MNHEY and SVGAGI. The CDR3 extends over 15 amino acids. This CDR3 reads CASTSLRENDQPQHF. DNA for the CDR3: TGTGCCAGCACCTCACTCCGGGAAAACGATCAGCCCCAGCATTTT.

This chain joins TRBV10-1 and TRBJ2-7, with D tentatively TRBD2 (5 bases). Germline assignment: CDR1 WNHNN and CDR2 SYGVQD (reference sequence). The CDR3 extends over 16 amino acids. The V gene lost 0 bases and the J gene lost 4 bases, with 16 bases spanning the gap. The CDR3 sequence is CASSESGSPRGYEQYF. CDR3 coding DNA: TGCGCCAGCAGTGAGTCGGGCTCTCCCCGGGGATACGAGCAGTACTTC.

J is TRBJ2-5 and V is TRBV2; possibly TRBD2 for D (6 bases). The V end lost 0 bases, the J end lost 9 bases, and 20 bases lay between the germline ends. The CDR3 length is 16 residues. The germline V gene has CDR1 SNHLY and CDR2 FYNNEI. The CDR3 loop is CASSEALAGLREAQYF. In DNA form, the CDR3 reads TGTGCCAGCAGTGAAGCGCTGGCAGGTTTAAGGGAGGCCCAGTACTTC.

This clone is a singleton in its sample. CDR3 sequence reads: CASSLGGTGELFF. The CDR3 nucleotides read TGTGCCAGCAGTTTAGGGGGGACCGGGGAGCTGTTTTTT. The V gene is TRBV28, the J gene TRBJ2-2; possibly TRBD2 for D (6 bases). This CDR3 has 13 residues. Trimming removed 2 bases from V and 5 bases from J, with 6 bases in between. CDR1 is MDHEN, CDR2 SYDVKM, per germline.

The chain couples TRBV10-1 to TRBJ2-7, with TRBD2 identical over 7 bases. CDR1 is WNHNN, CDR2 SYGVQD, per germline (reference sequence). CDR3 length: 11 residues. J was trimmed by 4 bases and V by 6 bases; bases with no gene match: 0. CDR3 bases: TGCGCCAGCAGGCGGGGGTACGAGCAGTACTTC. This sequence encodes CASRRGYEQYF.

This clone has a handful of counts. The rearrangement links TRBV9 to TRBJ1-2; TRBD1 aligns across 8 bases. The germline V gene encodes CDR1 SGDLS and CDR2 YYNGEE. The J segment lost 4 bases and the V segment lost 0 bases, leaving 5 bases of the junction unmatched. This CDR3 has 15 residues. CDR3 sequence: CASSVAAGQAYGYTF. In nucleotides, the CDR3 is TGTGCCAGCAGCGTAGCTGCGGGACAGGCCTATGGCTACACCTTC.

This clone was seen once. V and J are TRBV10-3 and TRBJ1-6; the D gene is possibly TRBD1 (6 bases). CDR1 and CDR2 (germline): ENHRY, SYGVKD. V lost 0 bases and J 10 bases, leaving 16 bases between the germline ends. This CDR3 has 16 residues. The CDR3: CAISESRPGVESPLHF. Written as DNA, the CDR3 is TGTGCCATCAGTGAGTCACGGCCAGGGGTCGAGTCACCCCTCCACTTT.

V and J are TRBV7-8 and TRBJ2-3; perhaps TRBD1 as D (6 bases). Deletions cut 2 bases from V and 2 bases from J, with 8 bases between. Germline V gene sequence: CDR1 SGHVS, CDR2 FQNEAQ. The CDR3 consists of 14 residues. CDR3 DNA: TGTGCCAGCAGCTTAAACAGGGACACAGATACGCAGTATTTT. Protein sequence: CASSLNRDTDTQYF.

Concerning this clone itself: The sample contains more than one DNA sequence encoding this CDR3. The rearrangement links TRBV6-5 to TRBJ1-3; D unclear. CDR3 length: 13 residues. V dropped 6 bases and J dropped 3 bases, with 9 bases sitting between them. Germline loops: CDR1 MNHEY, CDR2 SVGAGI. DNA for the CDR3: TGTGCCAGCAGCCGTACAGATGGAAACACCATATATTTT. This gives the protein CASSRTDGNTIYF.

This chain joins TRBV7-6 and TRBJ1-5, with 10 bases that match TRBD1. The length of the CDR3 is 15 residues. Germline V lookup: CDR1 SGHVS, CDR2 FNYEAQ. V was clipped by 4 bases and J by 4 bases; unmatched bases: 4. The CDR3 here is CASSWGQGTNQPQHF. The CDR3 DNA is TGTGCCAGCAGCTGGGGACAGGGGACGAATCAGCCCCAGCATTTT.

The rearrangement joins TRBV30 to TRBJ1-4, with 9 bases that match TRBD1. V dropped 0 bases and J dropped 8; count of bases not matched to a gene: 10. Germline CDR1 GTSNPN, CDR2 SVGIG (reference sequence). CDR3 length: 16 amino acids. The CDR3 loop is CAWSVPPQGAREKLFF. As DNA, the CDR3 is TGTGCCTGGAGTGTCCCGCCACAGGGGGCGAGGGAAAAACTGTTTTTT.